This TCR beta chain stems from a study of OX40 agonist ivuxolimab in advanced cancers. Regarding the study in general: Ivuxolimab, which targeted the costimulatory receptor OX40 (CD134), was an agonistic, fully human IgG2 monoclonal antibody. Intravenous ivuxolimab was administered to patients every 2 weeks at six dose levels: 0.01, 0.1, 0.3, 1.5, 3 and 10 mg/kg. Among the approximately 50 dose-escalation patients, around 20 had hepatocellular carcinoma, 15 or so melanoma, 9 renal cell carcinoma and 9 head and neck cancer. In the dose-escalation cohort, more than 75% of patients were male, and the mean age was around 60 years, with a range of roughly 20 to 80. Prior anti-PD-1, anti-PD-L1 or anti-CTLA-4 therapy was permitted, and 30% to 50% of dose-escalation patients had received checkpoint inhibitors. Partial responses occurred in three dose-escalation patients, of whom one had hepatocellular carcinoma and two had cutaneous melanoma. The purpose of peripheral TCRbeta sequencing was to test whether ivuxolimab changed TCR sequence diversity and led to clonal T-cell expansion. The paper covers the monotherapy dose-escalation part of the phase I ivuxolimab trial, which included N ≈ 54 patients.

Patients with autoimmune disease history or receiving systemic immunosuppression were excluded from the trial. In every dose cohort, peripheral blood was drawn for TCR sequencing at baseline, cycle 4 day 1, and cycle 7 day 1. Samples came from an open-label, multicenter, first-in-human phase I dose-escalation trial of ivuxolimab. Adults with locally advanced or metastatic melanoma, renal cell carcinoma, hepatocellular carcinoma or head and neck squamous cell carcinoma were enrolled in the trial. Before TCR sequencing, CD4+ T cells and CD8+ T cells from peripheral blood were sorted into separate populations. For sequencing of the TCRbeta CDR3 region, genomic DNA was extracted from the sorted cells. The immunoSEQ Assay was used for sequencing of TCRbeta CDR3 regions. The table was pulled from immuneACCESS by TCRdb, which kept in-frame rearrangements only. Such tables lose some clones; where checked, under half of the loss comes from unresolved V genes, and the rest has no known cause. This sample is represented by about 89,000 clones; 70% to 90% of them were singletons. The ten largest clones take up 0.25% to 0.35% of the sample.

Paper-wide results and their limitations: On average, CD8+ T cells showed more expanded clones than CD4+ T cells after ivuxolimab. Low levels of normalized T-cell clonal expansion were also shown by some nonresponding patients. In the 0.1-3.0 mg/kg groups, partial responders were among the patients with the lowest normalized peripheral clonal expansion, particularly in CD8+ T cells. At doses of 0.1 to 3.0 mg/kg, clonal expansion of both CD4+ and CD8+ blood T cells was observed from baseline to week 6. The antigen specificity of the peripheral T cells that underwent clonal expansion was not determined.

V is reduced by 8 bases and J by 4 bases, leaving a spacing of 15 bases between them. Including cysteine and phenylalanine, the CDR3 has 15 amino acids. Only the CDR3 DNA is retained, 45 bases long and in frame from the first base. CDR1 and CDR2, per the germline V gene, are ENHRY and SYGVKD. A note on this clone: Its antigen is unknown. Per-nucleotide qualities are absent, and no much larger clonotype sits a single base away.

Recombination linked TRBV10-3 to TRBJ2-6; matching of 6 bases hints at TRBD1 as the D gene. The receptor was isolated from an adult with an advanced solid tumor such as melanoma, head and neck, liver or kidney cancer. The starting material was CD4+ or CD8+ T cells sorted from blood, obtained in a trial of the OX40 agonist ivuxolimab. The DNA sequence follows: TGTGCCATCCTAGGTCAGGGGCCCGGGGCCAACGTCCTGACTTTC. This codes for CAILGQGPGANVLTF.